This paragraph reports one T cell receptor beta chain. Many counts were recorded for this clonotype. It lacks a known antigen. No per-base quality is available; no much larger clone lies one base away. Graves' hyperthyroidism was defined as stable when no progression to ophthalmopathy occurred over 18 months of follow-up. Hyperthyroidism patients were newly diagnosed, with disease duration under 2 months, and aged 18 to 65 years. Patients with uncontrolled infections, other autoimmune diseases, pregnancy or lactation were excluded. Clinical symptoms, serum thyroxine and TRAb, thyroid ultrasound, and orbital computed tomography formed the basis for the diagnoses. PBMCs were isolated from roughly 10 ml of fresh peripheral blood by Ficoll-Paque density gradient centrifugation. Trizol reagent was used to extract total RNA, and RNA quality was then checked on an Agilent 2100 Bioanalyzer. This entry comes from a study of T cells in Graves' hyperthyroidism and ophthalmopathy (dated by TCRdb to about 2019). Regarding the complete study: Peripheral blood was sampled at the time of initial diagnosis, prior to any treatment. An independent validation cohort of 18 to 20 hyperthyroidism patients and roughly 16 patients who later progressed to ophthalmopathy tested prospective prediction of ophthalmopathy. TCR V-J signatures able to tell the groups apart were searched for in a discovery cohort of 90 to 100 patients, of whom around 43 had Graves' ophthalmopathy and roughly 57 had stable Graves' hyperthyroidism. The 100 or so discovery patients were randomly split 7:3 into training and test sets. The paper reports TCR Vbeta CDR3 sequencing of 130 to 150 peripheral blood samples: around 45 ophthalmopathy, under 85 hyperthyroidism and around 17 progressor patients. Thyroid tissue and blood T-cell repertoires from six or seven Graves' hyperthyroidism patients were also compared in the study. After sampling, hyperthyroidism patients received methimazole starting at 30 mg daily, and ophthalmopathy patients received high-dose intravenous methylprednisolone.

Here V drops 5 bases and J drops 4 bases, and the junction holds 7 bases not matched to any gene. Measured from the cysteine to the phenylalanine, the CDR3 is 15 residues long. Just CDR3 DNA is preserved here, 45 bases in frame from base 1. CDR1 MNHEY and CDR2 SMNVEV were looked up in the germline V gene (reference sequence). Results the study describes overall, beyond this receptor: In validation, the model predicted progression to ophthalmopathy with around 71% sensitivity and 72% to 75% specificity, a median of about 6 months before onset. In cross-validation, a model built on a 13 V-J signature told ophthalmopathy apart from stable hyperthyroidism with approximately 90% sensitivity and roughly 81% specificity, and in testing the same model reached 80%/75%. No statistical method was used to fix the sample size in advance, and group allocation was not hidden from the investigators. Most expanded thyroid clonotypes (frequency above 0.001) were also found in blood, which suggests that blood repertoires may mirror thyroid immune responses.

The TCR beta CDR3 regions were amplified from RNA transcripts. A first-round RT-PCR of the TCR CDR3 used the HTBI primer set with the Qiagen OneStep RT-PCR kit. The libraries were constructed in a second round of multiplex PCR and then size-selected and purified. Paired-end sequencing of the libraries was performed with 100 bp reads on an Illumina HiSeq2000. Per the authors' processing: SOAPnuke was used to process the raw data, with reads discarded if the reads contained adapters or uncalled bases, had a mean Phred below 15, or lacked an exact constant-primer or identifier match. High-quality paired reads were merged using COPE v1.2.5, and each unique nucleotide sequence was defined as a clonotype. MiTCR v1.1 was used to align the clonotypes against IMGT TRBV, TRBD and TRBJ reference segments. Analysis was restricted to V-J combinations with a frequency above 0.0001, which covered 98% to 99.2% of repertoires. The TCS score was defined as F50 (clonal expansion) divided by E x V (chaos), with BLOSUM62-based TCRdist calculated between CDR3 peptides within each V-J. Welch's t-statistics and random forest reduced fewer than 600 V-J features to some 14, which were used in a naive Bayes classifier (R e1071). Clones were called with MiXCR by TCRdb after fastp trimmed the public reads at Q25, and only in-frame beta chains were retained. Each record represents a unique CDR3 protein, reported with the most common genes and DNA among its rows. These V and J calls derive from TCRdb rather than the authors' analysis. The sample yields approximately 210,000 distinct CDR3 sequences; roughly 18% were counted once. The ten biggest clones cover under 65% of the sample.

The sequence came from a man aged 50 to 59 with Graves' hyperthyroidism. This receptor chain uses TRBV27 and TRBJ2-4; 8 of the junction bases match TRBD1. Sequenced sample: blood. This receptor carries the CDR3 CASSGEGQGKNIQYF. The bases read TGTGCCAGCAGTGGAGAAGGACAGGGAAAAAACATTCAGTACTTC.